These 27 T cell receptor beta chains were all obtained from the same sample, sequenced in a study of CD8 T cells in Susac syndrome. Random hexamers were used to reverse transcribe an amount of about 0.45 to 1 ug RNA. TCRdb passed the immunoSEQ multiplex PCR reads through MiXCR, listing each CDR3 protein once. The sample consists of some 300,000 distinct CDR3 sequences, roughly 85% of them appearing once. Sequenced material: CD8+ T cells from PBMCs. The receptors were sampled from a human donor with multiple sclerosis.

The genes are TRBV4-3 and TRBJ2-6; 9 positions agree with TRBD2. The CDR3 contains 20 residues. V trimming: 0 bases; J trimming: 1 base; junction bases outside the gene matches: 10. Germline V gene data show CDR1 as LGHNA and CDR2 as YSLEER. The CDR3 is CASSQESILGLASGANVLTF. CDR3 in DNA: TGCGCCAGCAGCCAAGAGAGCATCTTAGGACTAGCGTCTGGGGCCAACGTCCTGACTTTC.

The V gene is TRBV6-2 or TRBV6-3, the J gene TRBJ2-1; unclear D gene. The CDR3 sequence is 15 residues long. CDR1 and CDR2 from the germline V gene are MNHEY and SVGEGT. Deletions cut 5 bases from V and 0 bases from J, with 11 bases between. This CDR3 is CASSGLTSSYNEQFF. Written as DNA, the CDR3 is TGTGCCAGCAGTGGGTTAACGAGCTCCTACAATGAGCAGTTCTTC.

The genes are TRBV4-3 and TRBJ2-1; the match to TRBD1 covers 10 bases. Looked up from germline, CDR1 is LGHNA and CDR2 is YSLEER. With V trimmed by 1 base and J by 5 bases, 5 bases remained unmatched. This CDR3 spans 16 amino acids. CDR3 bases: TGCGCCAGCAGCCAAGGTGGGACAGGGGTCAACAATGAGCAGTTCTTC. This translates into CASSQGGTGVNNEQFF.

In this sample, this clonotype turned up once. This chain links TRBV18 with TRBJ2-1; D tentatively fits TRBD1 or TRBD2 (7 bases each). V was shortened by 0 bases and J by 0 bases, with 18 bases between the two germline ends. The CDR3 sequence is 19 residues long. In germline, CDR1 is KGHSH, CDR2 LQKENI. The CDR3 sequence: CASSPPEAQRDSSYNEQFF. CDR3 nucleotides: TGTGCCAGCTCACCACCAGAGGCTCAGCGGGACAGCTCCTACAATGAGCAGTTCTTC.

The CDR3 DNA reads as TGCGCCAGCAGCCAAGAGGTTGAGGGGACGAACACTGAAGCTTTCTTT. This sequence encodes CASSQEVEGTNTEAFF. This chain uses TRBV4-1 with TRBJ1-1; D is possibly TRBD1 (5 bases). Between the trimmed V and J ends, which lost 0 bases and 1 base, there was a span of 12 bases. The CDR3 has 16 amino acids. Germline V gene lookup returns CDR1 MGHRA and CDR2 YSYEKL.

V usage is TRBV13 and J usage is TRBJ2-5, with 11 bases fitting TRBD2. The CDR3 consists of 16 residues. Trimming took 3 bases from V and 3 from J; bases not matched to a gene: 6. CDR1 is PRHDT and CDR2 is FYEKMQ in the germline V gene (reference sequence). CDR3 nucleotides: TGTGCCAGCAGCTTCTCGCCGGGACTAGCGGAAGAGACCCAGTACTTC. It yields the protein CASSFSPGLAEETQYF.

About this clonotype itself: A junction end diverges from the germline sequence, so it may reflect a read error. This chain connects TRBV29-1 to TRBJ2-7; the match to TRBD2 covers 8 bases. This CDR3 has 14 amino acids. Germline values: CDR1 SQVTM, CDR2 ANQGSEA. The CDR3 region is CRVEFREGPYEQYF. The CDR3 nucleotides read TGCAGAGTTGAATTTCGGGAGGGCCCGTACGAGCAGTACTTC.

The chain has TRBV29-1 and TRBJ2-7; no reliable D call. The CDR3 extends over 11 amino acids. The ends were cut back, 7 bases at V and 3 bases at J, with 10 bases in the middle. CDR1 and CDR2 (germline): SQVTM, ANQGSEA. The CDR3 coding sequence is TGCAGCGCCCTGGGGTTCTACGAGCAGTACTTC. Translation gives CSALGFYEQYF.

The chain recombines TRBV27 with TRBJ2-7; 11 bases align to TRBD2. The germline V gene has CDR1 MNHEY and CDR2 SMNVEV (reference sequence). This CDR3 spans 14 amino acids. V lost 8 bases to trimming and J lost 2 bases; unmatched junction nucleotides: 5. CDR3 nucleotides: TGTGCCAGCGGGGGACTAGCGGACCCCTACGAGCAGTACTTC. Its translation is CASGGLADPYEQYF.

This chain connects TRBV4-1 to TRBJ1-1; D not certain. CDR3 length equals 12 residues. Germline lookup yields CDR1 MGHRA and CDR2 YSYEKL. Trimming stripped 5 bases from V and 7 bases from J, with 11 bases between. CDR3 protein: CASSFPGFEAFF. In DNA form, the CDR3 reads TGCGCCAGCAGCTTTCCTGGGTTTGAAGCTTTCTTT.

This clonotype was detected once. The chain combines TRBV15 with TRBJ2-2, with 9 bases aligning to TRBD2. With 0 bases clipped from V and 7 bases from J, the junction kept 9 bases outside the gene matches. CDR1 is LNHNV and CDR2 is YYDKDF in the germline V gene (reference sequence). The CDR3 has 17 residues. CDR3: CATSRDWREGPIGELFF. The CDR3 region has the DNA TGTGCCACCAGCAGAGATTGGCGGGAGGGCCCTATCGGGGAGCTGTTTTTT.

The V gene is TRBV14, the J gene TRBJ2-7, with D possibly TRBD1 on 5 matching bases. Germline V CDR1 and CDR2: SGHDN, FVKESK. The V end was cut by 0 bases, the J end by 6 bases, with 18 bases between. The length of the CDR3 is 16 residues. The CDR3 loop is CASSQDLGLAGREQYF. CDR3 nucleotide sequence: TGTGCCAGCAGCCAAGATCTCGGGTTGGCAGGGCGCGAGCAGTACTTC.

Notes on this clonotype: Its ends do not fully match the called genes, so a read error is possible. CDR3 DNA sequence: TGTGCCAGCAGTGAAGCGCGACCCGGGACTAGCGGGGGGTTAACGGACTTC. Protein sequence: CASSEARPGTSGGLTDF. The rearrangement joins TRBV2 to TRBJ2-4, with TRBD2 matching 15 bases. CDR1 and CDR2 (germline): SNHLY, FYNNEI. CDR3 size: 17 residues.

The chain links TRBV13 to TRBJ2-2; maybe TRBD2 (6 bases). V was cut by 3 bases and J by 8 bases, with 19 bases left in between. The CDR3 runs to 16 residues. Germline-derived CDR1 and CDR2 are PRHDT and FYEKMQ (reference sequence). This CDR3 is CASSLESGSFRGELFF. The DNA of the CDR3 is TGTGCCAGCAGCTTGGAAAGCGGGTCCTTTAGGGGGGAGCTGTTTTTT.

The chain carries TRBV5-1 and TRBJ2-1, with D tentatively TRBD2 (6 bases). The CDR3 sequence is 15 residues long. The V gene's germline CDR1 is SGHRS and CDR2 YFSETQ. V shed 5 bases and J shed 1 base, with 13 bases lying between them. CDR3 loop: CASSETGVSYNEQFF. The CDR3 DNA is TGCGCCAGCAGTGAAACGGGAGTGTCCTACAATGAGCAGTTCTTC.

The chain has TRBV5-1 and TRBJ2-5; the D is unclear. CDR3 size: 12 residues. The germline V gene has CDR1 SGHRS and CDR2 YFSETQ. V lost 0 bases to trimming and J lost 10 bases, with 10 bases between them. Here the CDR3 DNA reads TGCGCCAGCAGCTTGGAGGGAAATATCCAGTACTTC. Translated, it gives CASSLEGNIQYF.

V gene TRBV28 combines with J gene TRBJ1-2; D gene unclear. Germline CDR1 is MDHEN and CDR2 is SYDVKM. The germline V and J ends were trimmed by 6 bases and 0 bases, with 26 bases remaining between them. The CDR3 extends over 19 amino acids. The CDR3 region is CASRLEDPTSRISNYGYTF. Written as DNA, the CDR3 is TGTGCCAGCAGGTTAGAGGATCCGACCTCTCGAATATCTAACTATGGCTACACCTTC.

This rearrangement joins TRBV6-5 to TRBJ1-1; D might be TRBD1 (5 bases). Germline V gives CDR1 MNHEY, CDR2 SVGAGI. CDR3 size: 16 residues. V shed 2 bases and J shed 5 bases, with 18 bases lying between them. CDR3 in DNA: TGTGCCAGCAGTTACGAAGTGAGGGGAAGGAGGACTGAAGCTTTCTTT. It is translated as CASSYEVRGRRTEAFF.

The J gene is TRBJ2-1, the V gene TRBV20-1; 8 bases map to TRBD2. The V and J ends lost 5 bases and 4 bases, in that order; junction bases with no gene match: 1. Germline values: CDR1 DFQATT, CDR2 SNEGSKA (reference sequence). The CDR3 contains 12 residues. CDR3 coding DNA: TGCAGTGCTGGCGGGGGGTACAATGAGCAGTTCTTC. This gives the protein CSAGGGYNEQFF.

CDR3 in amino acids: CAIRAEFGDNYEQYF. DNA of the CDR3: TGTGCCATCAGGGCCGAATTTGGGGATAACTACGAGCAGTACTTC. The V call is TRBV10-3, the J call TRBJ2-7, with D uncertain. Deletions cut 6 bases from V and 3 bases from J, with 18 bases between. CDR1 and CDR2 from the germline V gene are ENHRY and SYGVKD. CDR3 size: 15 residues.

The CDR3 loop reads CATTGLTYEQYF. The CDR3 region has the DNA TGTGCCACAACCGGGCTAACCTACGAGCAGTACTTC. The chain joins TRBV7-9 to TRBJ2-7, with no clear D. This CDR3 comprises 12 residues. Germline assignment: CDR1 SEHNR and CDR2 FQNEAQ (reference sequence). V shed 10 bases and J shed 2 bases, with 12 bases lying between them.

This chain joins TRBV6-4 and TRBJ2-1; TRBD2 matches at 15 bases. Germline V CDR1 and CDR2: MRHNA, SNTAGT. The CDR3 runs 18 residues. J lost 5 bases, V lost 7 bases, and 12 bases had no gene match. DNA of the CDR3: TGTGCCAGCAAAAGGACTAGCGGGAGGGCCGTATCAGACAATGAGCAGTTCTTC. Protein product: CASKRTSGRAVSDNEQFF.

V and J are TRBV5-5 and TRBJ2-2; 9 positions agree with TRBD1. The CDR3 has 15 amino acids. V dropped 0 bases and J dropped 7; count of bases not matched to a gene: 4. The germline V gene encodes CDR1 SGHKS and CDR2 YYEKEE (reference sequence). The CDR3 sequence is CASSLGDRDFGELFF. The CDR3 bases are TGTGCCAGCAGCTTGGGGGACAGGGATTTCGGGGAGCTGTTTTTT.

This rearrangement joins TRBV4-3 to TRBJ2-1, with a tentative D call TRBD1 (6 bases). The CDR3 contains 16 residues. The germline V gene has CDR1 LGHNA and CDR2 YSLEER. V lost 3 bases and J lost 3, with 15 bases in between. The CDR3 bases are TGCGCCAGCAGCCACCTTCAGGGGCCTGACTACAATGAGCAGTTCTTC. It encodes CASSHLQGPDYNEQFF.

This clonotype appeared a single time. Germline is not matched at one junction end, which may reflect a read error. This CDR3 is CSVVVDTGELFF. The DNA for the CDR3 is TGCAGCGTTGTAGTGGACACAGGGGAGCTGTTTTTT. The gene calls are TRBV29-1 and TRBJ2-2; possibly TRBD1 for D (5 bases). Germline CDR1 SQVTM, CDR2 ANQGSEA. The CDR3 consists of 12 residues.

The chain links TRBV6-2 or TRBV6-3 to TRBJ2-7; perhaps D is TRBD1 or TRBD2 (5 bases each). Trimming removed 7 bases at V and 5 bases at J, with 12 bases between. The CDR3 totals 12 residues. Looked up from germline, CDR1 is MNHEY and CDR2 is SVGEGT. The CDR3 loop reads CASKWGYDEQYF. The CDR3 bases are TGTGCCAGCAAGTGGGGGTACGACGAGCAGTACTTC.

The V call is TRBV3-1, the J call TRBJ2-6; D remains ambiguous. This CDR3 region has 18 residues. Per the germline V gene, CDR1 is LGHDT and CDR2 is YNNKEL (reference sequence). V shed 1 base and J shed 0 bases, with 13 bases lying between them. CDR3 nucleotide sequence: TGTGCCAGCAGCCAAGGTTATCGTTTGAGCTCTGGGGCCAACGTCCTGACTTTC. Translated, it gives CASSQGYRLSSGANVLTF.